These 9 T cell receptor beta chains were all obtained from the same sample, sequenced in a study of graft-versus-host responses after intestinal transplantation. The antigens for these receptors are not known. Repertoires were generated with immunoSEQ multiplex PCR, while TCRdb's copy carries only in-frame clones and drops some. The sample consists of 100,000 to 110,000 clones, less than 90% of them appearing once. The sample in question was unstimulated CD4+ T cells sorted from spleen or lymph node cells, obtained before transplant. The receptors were gathered from a human donor who was the organ donor for an intestinal transplant.

The J gene is TRBJ2-1, the V gene TRBV7-9, with D unresolved. Looked up from germline, CDR1 is SEHNR and CDR2 is FQNEAQ (reference sequence). The CDR3 runs 12 residues. Trimming left V 1 base short and J 14 bases short, with 12 bases between. Here the CDR3 DNA reads TGTGCCAGCAGCTTAGGGGCTCCGGAGAAGTTCTTC. It specifies CASSLGAPEKFF.

The genes are TRBV5-4 and TRBJ1-6; D is perhaps TRBD1 (5 bases). This CDR3 region has 14 residues. Trimming stripped 0 bases from V and 10 bases from J, with 11 bases between. Germline loops: CDR1 SGHNT, CDR2 YYREEE (reference sequence). The CDR3 reads CASSLARDASPLHF. CDR3 bases: TGTGCCAGCAGCTTGGCAAGGGACGCGTCACCCCTCCACTTT.

The rearrangement links TRBV6-1 to TRBJ1-1, with 10 bases matching TRBD1. V dropped 5 bases and J dropped 4; count of bases not matched to a gene: 4. Germline CDR1 reads MNHNS; CDR2 reads SASEGT. The CDR3 is 14 residues long. The CDR3: CASSPWDRGTEAFF. Here the CDR3 DNA reads TGTGCCAGCAGTCCGTGGGACAGGGGCACTGAAGCTTTCTTT.

The V call is TRBV6-5, the J call TRBJ2-5, with D perhaps matching TRBD1 or TRBD2 (7 bases each). Germline V gives CDR1 MNHEY, CDR2 SVGAGI. This CDR3 comprises 12 residues. Trimming cost V 5 bases and J 9 bases, with 13 bases left between them. The CDR3 here is CASSQGGMAQYF. CDR3 DNA: TGTGCCAGCAGTCAGGGGGGGATGGCCCAGTACTTC.

The genes are TRBV7-9 and TRBJ2-2; weak D call: TRBD2 (6 bases). Trimming took off 2 bases at V and 9 bases at J, with 19 bases between the two ends. Per germline, CDR1 SEHNR and CDR2 FQNEAQ (reference sequence). The CDR3 loop spans 16 amino acids. The CDR3 here is CASSLTYGTPVRELFF. DNA for the CDR3: TGTGCCAGCAGCTTAACGTACGGGACTCCCGTCCGGGAGCTGTTTTTT.

The chain joins TRBV5-1 to TRBJ2-2, with D uncertain. This CDR3 has 16 residues. Germline CDR1 is SGHRS and CDR2 is YFSETQ. V shed 7 bases and J shed 7 bases, with 23 bases lying between them. The CDR3 loop reads CASQDEAAIGVGELFF. In DNA, the CDR3 is TGCGCCAGCCAAGATGAGGCAGCCATTGGGGTCGGGGAGCTGTTTTTT.

This chain links TRBV6-1 with TRBJ1-2, with 8 bases identical to TRBD1. Germline lookup yields CDR1 MNHNS and CDR2 SASEGT. V was pared by 6 bases and J by 8 bases, with 11 bases of the junction left unmatched. This CDR3 region has 14 residues. The CDR3 protein is CASRSPDRVIGYTF. CDR3 coding DNA: TGTGCCAGCAGGAGCCCGGACAGGGTGATAGGCTACACCTTC.

This clone was seen a few times. The chain links TRBV5-5 to TRBJ1-1, with D hard to call. This CDR3 is 14 amino acids long. V lost 1 base to trimming and J lost 5 bases, with 12 bases between them. Per germline, CDR1 SGHKS and CDR2 YYEKEE (reference sequence). The CDR3 spells CASSLNFHKTEAFF. The CDR3 DNA sequence: TGTGCCAGCAGCTTGAATTTCCATAAGACTGAAGCTTTCTTT.

V gene TRBV28 combines with J gene TRBJ2-1; D gene uncertain. The length of the CDR3 is 12 residues. Trimming shortened V by 8 bases and J by 2 bases, and 7 bases separated the two germline ends. CDR1 and CDR2 from the germline V gene are MDHEN and SYDVKM. DNA of the CDR3: TGTGCCAGCGCCGGGCCCTACAATGAGCAGTTCTTC. It encodes CASAGPYNEQFF. Drawing the rest from reference TRBV28 and TRBJ2-1, the complete variable domain is DVKVTQSSRYLVKRTGEKVFLECVQDMDHENMFWYRQDPGLGLRLIYFSYDVKMKEKGDIPEGYSVSREKKERFSLILESASTNQTSMYLCASAGPYNEQFFGPGTRLTVL.